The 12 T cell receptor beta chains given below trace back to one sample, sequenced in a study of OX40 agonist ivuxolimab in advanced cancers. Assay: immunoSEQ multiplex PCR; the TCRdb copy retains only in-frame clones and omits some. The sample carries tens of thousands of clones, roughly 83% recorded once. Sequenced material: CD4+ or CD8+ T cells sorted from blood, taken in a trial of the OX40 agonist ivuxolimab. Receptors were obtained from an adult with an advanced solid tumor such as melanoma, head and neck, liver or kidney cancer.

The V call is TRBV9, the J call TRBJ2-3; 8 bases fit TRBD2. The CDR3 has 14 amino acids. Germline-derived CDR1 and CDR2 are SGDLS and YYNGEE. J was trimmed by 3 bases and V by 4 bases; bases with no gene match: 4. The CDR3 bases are TGTGCCAGCAGCACGAGCGGGGGAACAGATACGCAGTATTTT. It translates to CASSTSGGTDTQYF.

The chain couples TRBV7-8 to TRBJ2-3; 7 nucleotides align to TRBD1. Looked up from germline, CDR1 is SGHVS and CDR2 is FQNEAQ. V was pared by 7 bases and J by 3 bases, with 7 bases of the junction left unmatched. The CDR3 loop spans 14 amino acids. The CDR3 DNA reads TGTGCCAGCACCGTTGAGGGGGCGACAGATACGCAGTATTTT. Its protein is CASTVEGATDTQYF.

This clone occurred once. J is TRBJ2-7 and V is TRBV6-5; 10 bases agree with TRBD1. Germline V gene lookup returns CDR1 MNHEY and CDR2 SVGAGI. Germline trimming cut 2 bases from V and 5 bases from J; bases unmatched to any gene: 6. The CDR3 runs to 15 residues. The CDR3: CASSYTSTGGDEQYF. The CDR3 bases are TGTGCCAGCAGTTACACCTCGACAGGGGGCGACGAGCAGTACTTC.

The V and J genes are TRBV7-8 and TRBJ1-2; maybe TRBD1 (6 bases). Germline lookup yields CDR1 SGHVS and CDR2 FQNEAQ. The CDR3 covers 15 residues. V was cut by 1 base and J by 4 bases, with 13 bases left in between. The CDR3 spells CASSLVQGTGYGYTF. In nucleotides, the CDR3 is TGTGCCAGCAGCTTAGTGCAGGGGACGGGCTATGGCTACACCTTC.

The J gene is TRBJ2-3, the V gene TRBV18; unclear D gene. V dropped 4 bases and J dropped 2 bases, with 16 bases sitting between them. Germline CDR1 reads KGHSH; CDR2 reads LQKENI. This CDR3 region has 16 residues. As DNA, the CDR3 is TGTGCCAGCTCACTCATGAACACGCGCGACACAGATACGCAGTATTTT. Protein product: CASSLMNTRDTDTQYF.

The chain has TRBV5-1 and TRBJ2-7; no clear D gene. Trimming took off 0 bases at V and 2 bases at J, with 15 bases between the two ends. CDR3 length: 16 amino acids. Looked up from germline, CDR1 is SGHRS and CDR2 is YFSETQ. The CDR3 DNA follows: TGCGCCAGCAGCTTGGAAGATAAGTGGGAACCCTACGAGCAGTACTTC. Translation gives CASSLEDKWEPYEQYF.

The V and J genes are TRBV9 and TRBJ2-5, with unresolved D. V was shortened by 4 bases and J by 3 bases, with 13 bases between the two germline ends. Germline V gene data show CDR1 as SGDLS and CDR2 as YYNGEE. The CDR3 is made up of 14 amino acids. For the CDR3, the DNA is TGTGCCAGCAGCCCCTTTTTCCGAGAAGAGACCCAGTACTTC. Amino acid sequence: CASSPFFREETQYF.

CDR3 amino acids: CASRPSWTANLSEQYF. The CDR3 DNA sequence: TGTGCCAGCAGACCTTCGTGGACAGCCAATCTCTCCGAGCAGTACTTC. The V gene is TRBV11-2, the J gene TRBJ2-7; weak D call: TRBD1 (6 bases). CDR1 and CDR2 from the germline V gene are SGHAT and FQNNGV. Between the trimmed V and J ends, which lost 6 bases and 6 bases, there was a span of 24 bases. The CDR3 extends over 16 amino acids.

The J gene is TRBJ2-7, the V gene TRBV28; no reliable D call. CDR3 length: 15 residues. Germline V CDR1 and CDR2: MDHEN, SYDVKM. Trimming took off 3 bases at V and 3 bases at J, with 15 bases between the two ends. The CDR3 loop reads CASSLLPSQSYEQYF. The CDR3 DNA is TGTGCCAGCAGTTTGCTACCGTCCCAAAGCTACGAGCAGTACTTC.

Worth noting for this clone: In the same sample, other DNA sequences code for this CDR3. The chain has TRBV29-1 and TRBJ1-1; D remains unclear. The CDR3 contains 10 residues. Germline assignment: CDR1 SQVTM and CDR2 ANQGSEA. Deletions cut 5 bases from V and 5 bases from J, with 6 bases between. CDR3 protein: CSVLDTEAFF. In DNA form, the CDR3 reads TGCAGCGTTTTAGATACTGAAGCTTTCTTT.

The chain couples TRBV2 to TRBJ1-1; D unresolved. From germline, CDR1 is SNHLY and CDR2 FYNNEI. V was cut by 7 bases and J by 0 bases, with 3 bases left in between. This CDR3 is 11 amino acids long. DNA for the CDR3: TGTGCCAGCAAGCTGAACACTGAAGCTTTCTTT. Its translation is CASKLNTEAFF.

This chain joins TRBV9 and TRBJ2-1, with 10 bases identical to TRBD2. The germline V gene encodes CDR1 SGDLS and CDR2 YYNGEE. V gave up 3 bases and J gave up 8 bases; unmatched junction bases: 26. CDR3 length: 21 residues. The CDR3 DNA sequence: TGTGCCAGCAGCGGTCCCGGGGGCGAGCGCAGCGGGAGGGGATCTTTGGATGAGCAGTTCTTC. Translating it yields CASSGPGGERSGRGSLDEQFF.